Here is one TCR beta chain with its context. The entry originates in a study of blood T cell repertoires in COVID-19. Study details: Material from acute and convalescent COVID-19 was sourced from the United States, Italy and Spain. PBMCs, B-cell-depleted T cells, or T cells were the source of the cDNA or gDNA that made up the material.

Original processing notes: Counts of nucleated cells, estimated from reference gene primer amplification, were obtained. Some clones are missing from TCRdb's copy, which holds only in-frame ones; the method was immunoSEQ multiplex PCR. That table furnishes V, J and clone size, whereas the DNA furnished D and trimming. This table holds hundreds of thousands of clones, around 87% found once. Between the trimmed V and J ends, which lost 8 bases and 4 bases, there was a span of 14 bases. The CDR3 length is 13 residues. Germline-derived CDR1 and CDR2 are SNHLY and FYNNEI. Sequencing input: PBMCs or T cells enriched from blood (not recorded which). The sequence derives from a woman aged 50 to 65 who had recovered from COVID-19. This chain links TRBV2 with TRBJ1-1, with D possibly matching TRBD1 (5 bases). The CDR3 spells CASVQGRGTEAFF. Here the CDR3 DNA reads TGTGCCAGCGTCCAGGGAAGGGGCACTGAAGCTTTCTTT.